The present T cell receptor beta chain was sequenced within a study of blood T cell repertoires in COVID-19. V lost 4 bases and J lost 1; bases outside the gene matches: 8. The CDR3 extends over 16 amino acids. Germline V gives CDR1 SGHKS, CDR2 YYEKEE (reference sequence). Sequencing used immunoSEQ multiplex PCR; TCRdb keeps in-frame clones, though not all of them. The sample gives more than 350,000 clones, approximately 87% of which show up once; around 9.3% is in the top ten. The rearrangement uses TRBV5-5 and TRBJ2-1, with 7 bases identical to TRBD2. The sample consisted of PBMCs or T cells enriched from blood (not recorded which). The source is a woman aged 45-60 years who had recovered from COVID-19. The DNA for the CDR3 is TGTGCCAGCAGCAAAACAGCGGGGCCTTCCTACAATGAGCAGTTCTTC. Amino acids: CASSKTAGPSYNEQFF.